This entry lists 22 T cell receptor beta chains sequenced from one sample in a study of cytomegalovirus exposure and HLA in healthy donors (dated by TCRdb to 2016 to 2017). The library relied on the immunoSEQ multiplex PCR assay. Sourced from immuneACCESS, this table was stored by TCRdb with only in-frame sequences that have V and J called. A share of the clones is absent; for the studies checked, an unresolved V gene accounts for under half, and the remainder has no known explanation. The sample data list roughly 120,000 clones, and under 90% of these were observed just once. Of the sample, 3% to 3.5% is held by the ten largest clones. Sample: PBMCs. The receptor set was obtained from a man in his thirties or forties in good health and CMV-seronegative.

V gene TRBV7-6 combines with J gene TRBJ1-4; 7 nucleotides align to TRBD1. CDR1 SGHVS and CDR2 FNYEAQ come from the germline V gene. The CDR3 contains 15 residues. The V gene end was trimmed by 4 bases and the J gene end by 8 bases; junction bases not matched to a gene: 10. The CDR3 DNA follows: TGTGCCAGCAGCTGGAACAGGGGACAACAGGAAAAACTGTTTTTT. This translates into CASSWNRGQQEKLFF.

Here the CDR3 reads CASRGGGAYGYTF. The CDR3 nucleotides read TGTGCCAGCAGGGGGGGTGGGGCCTATGGCTACACCTTC. The chain uses TRBV28 and TRBJ1-2; weak D call: TRBD1 (5 bases). The CDR3 has 13 residues. Trimming left V 6 bases short and J 4 bases short, with 12 bases between. Germline CDR1 MDHEN, CDR2 SYDVKM.

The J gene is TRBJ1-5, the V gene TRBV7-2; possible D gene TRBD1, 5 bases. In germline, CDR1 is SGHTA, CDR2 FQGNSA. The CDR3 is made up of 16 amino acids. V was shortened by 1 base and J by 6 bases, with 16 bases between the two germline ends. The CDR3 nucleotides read TGTGCCAGCAGCTTAGTACCAGGGATATTGGTTCAGCCCCAGCATTTT. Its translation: CASSLVPGILVQPQHF. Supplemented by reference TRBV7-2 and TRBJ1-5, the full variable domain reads GAGVSQSPSNKVTEKGKDVELRCDPISGHTALYWYRQSLGQGLEFLIYFQGNSAPDKSGLPSDRFSAERTGGSVSTLTIQRTQQEDSAVYLCASSLVPGILVQPQHFGDGTRLSIL.

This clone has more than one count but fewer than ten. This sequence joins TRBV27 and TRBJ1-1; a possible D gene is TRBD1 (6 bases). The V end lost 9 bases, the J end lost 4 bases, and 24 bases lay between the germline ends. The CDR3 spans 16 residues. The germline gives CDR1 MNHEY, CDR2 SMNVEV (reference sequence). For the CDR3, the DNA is TGTGCCAGTTTAAGGACAGTTCCGATATTGTCCACTGAAGCTTTCTTT. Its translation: CASLRTVPILSTEAFF.

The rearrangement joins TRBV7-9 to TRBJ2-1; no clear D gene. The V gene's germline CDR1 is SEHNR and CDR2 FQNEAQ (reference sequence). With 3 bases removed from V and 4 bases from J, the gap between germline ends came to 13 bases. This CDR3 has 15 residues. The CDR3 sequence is CASSFETVLYNEQFF. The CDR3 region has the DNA TGTGCCAGCAGCTTTGAAACAGTTCTTTACAATGAGCAGTTCTTC.

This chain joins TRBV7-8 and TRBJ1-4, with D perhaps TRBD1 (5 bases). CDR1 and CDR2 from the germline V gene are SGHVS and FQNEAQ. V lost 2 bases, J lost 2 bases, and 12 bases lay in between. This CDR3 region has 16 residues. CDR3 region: CASSLWGGGTNEKLFF. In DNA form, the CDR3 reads TGTGCCAGCAGCTTATGGGGCGGGGGGACTAATGAAAAACTGTTTTTT.

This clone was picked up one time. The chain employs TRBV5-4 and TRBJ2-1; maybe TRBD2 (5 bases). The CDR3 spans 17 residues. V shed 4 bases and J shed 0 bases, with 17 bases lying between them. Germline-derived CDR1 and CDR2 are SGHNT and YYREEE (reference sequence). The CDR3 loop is CASSDRLSWSSYNEQFF. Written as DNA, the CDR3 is TGTGCCAGCAGCGATAGACTATCCTGGAGCTCCTACAATGAGCAGTTCTTC.

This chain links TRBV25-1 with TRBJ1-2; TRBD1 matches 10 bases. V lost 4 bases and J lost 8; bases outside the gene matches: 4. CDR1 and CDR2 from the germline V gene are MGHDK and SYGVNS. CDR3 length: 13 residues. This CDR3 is CASSAGTGVGYTF. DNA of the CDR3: TGTGCCAGCAGTGCCGGGACAGGGGTAGGCTACACCTTC.

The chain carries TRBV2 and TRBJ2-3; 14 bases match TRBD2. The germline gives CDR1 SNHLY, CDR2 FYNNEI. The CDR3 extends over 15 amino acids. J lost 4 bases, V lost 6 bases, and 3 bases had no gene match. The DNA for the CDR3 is TGTGCCAGCAGGGCGACTAGCGGGGGGGCAGATACGCAGTATTTT. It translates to CASRATSGGADTQYF.

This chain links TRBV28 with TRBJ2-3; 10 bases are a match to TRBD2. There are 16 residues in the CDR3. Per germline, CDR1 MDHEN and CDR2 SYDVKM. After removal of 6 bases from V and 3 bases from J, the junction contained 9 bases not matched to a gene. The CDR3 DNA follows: TGTGCCAGCAGCCCCCTTAGCGGGGGGATAACAGATACGCAGTATTTT. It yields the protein CASSPLSGGITDTQYF.

This CDR3 reads CASSEAGQGALQPQHF. DNA for the CDR3: TGTGCCAGCAGTGAAGCGGGACAGGGGGCACTTCAGCCCCAGCATTTT. This chain joins TRBV6-1 and TRBJ1-5, with 12 bases that match TRBD1. Germline CDR1 is MNHNS and CDR2 is SASEGT. The CDR3 is made up of 16 amino acids. V lost 0 bases and J lost 6; bases outside the gene matches: 3.

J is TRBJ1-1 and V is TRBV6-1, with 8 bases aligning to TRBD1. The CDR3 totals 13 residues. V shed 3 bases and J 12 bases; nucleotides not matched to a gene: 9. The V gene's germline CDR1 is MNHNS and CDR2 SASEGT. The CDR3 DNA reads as TGTGCCAGCAGTGACAGGGCAGGGGGCCCCCCTTTCTTT. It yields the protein CASSDRAGGPPFF.

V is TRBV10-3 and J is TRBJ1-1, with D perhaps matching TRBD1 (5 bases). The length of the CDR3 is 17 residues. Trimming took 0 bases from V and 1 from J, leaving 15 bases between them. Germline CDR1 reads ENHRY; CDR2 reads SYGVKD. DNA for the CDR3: TGTGCCATCAGTGAGTCGGCGGGGGTTACAGGGAACACTGAAGCTTTCTTT. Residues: CAISESAGVTGNTEAFF.

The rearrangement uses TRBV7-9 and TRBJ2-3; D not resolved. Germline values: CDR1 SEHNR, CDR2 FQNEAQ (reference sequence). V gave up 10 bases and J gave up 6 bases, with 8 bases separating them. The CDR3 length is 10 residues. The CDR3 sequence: CATTRDTQYF. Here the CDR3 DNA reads TGTGCCACTACCCGGGATACGCAGTATTTT. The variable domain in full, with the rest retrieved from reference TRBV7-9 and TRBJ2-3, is DTGVSQNPRHKITKRGQNVTFRCDPISEHNRLYWYRQTLGQGPEFLTYFQNEAQLEKSRLLSDRFSAERPKGSFSTLEIQRTEQGDSAMYLCATTRDTQYFGPGTRLTVL.

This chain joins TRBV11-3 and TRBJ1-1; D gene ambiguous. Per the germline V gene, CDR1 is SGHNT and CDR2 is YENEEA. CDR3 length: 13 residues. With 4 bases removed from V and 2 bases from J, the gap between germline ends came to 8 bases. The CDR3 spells CASSSRVNTEAFF. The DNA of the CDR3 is TGTGCCAGCAGCTCGAGGGTCAACACTGAAGCTTTCTTT. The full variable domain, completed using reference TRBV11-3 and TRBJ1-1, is EAGVVQSPRYKIIEKKQPVAFWCNPISGHNTLYWYLQNLGQGPELLIRYENEEAVDDSQLPKDRFSAERLKGVDSTLKIQPAELGDSAVYLCASSSRVNTEAFFGQGTRLTVV.

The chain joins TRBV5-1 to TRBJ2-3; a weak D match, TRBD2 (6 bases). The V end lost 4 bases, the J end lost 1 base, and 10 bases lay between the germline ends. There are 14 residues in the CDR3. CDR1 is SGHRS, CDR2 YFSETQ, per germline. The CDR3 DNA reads TGCGCCAGCAGCCAACTAGCAGGCACAGATACGCAGTATTTT. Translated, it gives CASSQLAGTDTQYF.

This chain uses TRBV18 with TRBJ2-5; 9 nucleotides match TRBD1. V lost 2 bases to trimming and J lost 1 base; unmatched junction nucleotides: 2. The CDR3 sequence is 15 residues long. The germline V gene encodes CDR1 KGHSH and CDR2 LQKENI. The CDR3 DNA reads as TGTGCCAGCTCACCATGGGACAGGGCCCAAGAGACCCAGTACTTC. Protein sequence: CASSPWDRAQETQYF.

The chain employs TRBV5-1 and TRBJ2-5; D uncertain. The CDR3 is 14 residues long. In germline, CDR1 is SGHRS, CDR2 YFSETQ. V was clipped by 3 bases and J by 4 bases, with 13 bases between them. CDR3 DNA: TGCGCCAGCAGCTCTCCAGAGACGGGAGAGACCCAGTACTTC. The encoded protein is CASSSPETGETQYF.

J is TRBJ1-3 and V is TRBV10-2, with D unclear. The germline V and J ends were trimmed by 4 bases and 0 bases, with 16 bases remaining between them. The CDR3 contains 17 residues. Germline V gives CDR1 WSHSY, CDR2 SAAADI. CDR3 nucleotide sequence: TGCGCCAGCAGTGCAAACTATTTGACGAGCTCTGGAAACACCATATATTTT. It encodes CASSANYLTSSGNTIYF.

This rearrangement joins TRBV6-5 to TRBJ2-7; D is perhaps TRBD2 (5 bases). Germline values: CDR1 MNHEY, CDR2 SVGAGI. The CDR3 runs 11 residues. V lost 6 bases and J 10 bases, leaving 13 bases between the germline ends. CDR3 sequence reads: CASSDFREQYF. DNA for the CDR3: TGTGCCAGCAGCGACTTTCGGGAACAGTACTTC.

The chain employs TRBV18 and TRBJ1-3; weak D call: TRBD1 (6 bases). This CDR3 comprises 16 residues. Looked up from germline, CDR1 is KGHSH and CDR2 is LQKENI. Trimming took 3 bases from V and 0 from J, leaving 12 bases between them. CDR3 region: CASSPDTGRSGNTIYF. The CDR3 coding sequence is TGTGCCAGCTCACCGGATACAGGGCGCTCTGGAAACACCATATATTTT.

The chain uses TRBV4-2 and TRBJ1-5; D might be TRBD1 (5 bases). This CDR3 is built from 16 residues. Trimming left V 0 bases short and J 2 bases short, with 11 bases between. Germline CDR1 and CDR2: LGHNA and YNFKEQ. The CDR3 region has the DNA TGTGCCAGCAGCCAAGAGGTAGGGACTGGCAATCAGCCCCAGCATTTT. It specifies CASSQEVGTGNQPQHF.